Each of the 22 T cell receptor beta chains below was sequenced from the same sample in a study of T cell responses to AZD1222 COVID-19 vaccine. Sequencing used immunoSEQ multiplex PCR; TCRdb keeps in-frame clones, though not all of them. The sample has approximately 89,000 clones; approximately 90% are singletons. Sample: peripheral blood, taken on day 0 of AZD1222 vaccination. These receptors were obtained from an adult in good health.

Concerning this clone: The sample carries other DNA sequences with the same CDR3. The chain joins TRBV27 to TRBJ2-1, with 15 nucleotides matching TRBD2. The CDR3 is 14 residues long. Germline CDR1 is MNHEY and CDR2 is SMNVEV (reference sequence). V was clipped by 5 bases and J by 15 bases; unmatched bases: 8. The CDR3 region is CASSITGLAGGGFF. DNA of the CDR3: TGTGCCAGCAGTATCACGGGACTAGCGGGAGGCGGGTTCTTC.

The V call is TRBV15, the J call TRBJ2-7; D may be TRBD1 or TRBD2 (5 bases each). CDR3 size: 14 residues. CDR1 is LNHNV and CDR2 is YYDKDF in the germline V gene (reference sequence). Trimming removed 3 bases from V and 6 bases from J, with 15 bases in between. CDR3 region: CATSRSVDGGEQYF. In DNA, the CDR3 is TGTGCCACCAGCAGGTCTGTAGATGGGGGCGAGCAGTACTTC.

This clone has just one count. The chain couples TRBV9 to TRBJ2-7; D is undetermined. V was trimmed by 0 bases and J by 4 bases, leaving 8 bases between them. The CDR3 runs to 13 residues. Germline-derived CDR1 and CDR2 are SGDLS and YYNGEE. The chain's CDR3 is CASSVGAEYEQYF. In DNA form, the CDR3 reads TGTGCCAGCAGCGTAGGTGCGGAGTACGAGCAGTACTTC.

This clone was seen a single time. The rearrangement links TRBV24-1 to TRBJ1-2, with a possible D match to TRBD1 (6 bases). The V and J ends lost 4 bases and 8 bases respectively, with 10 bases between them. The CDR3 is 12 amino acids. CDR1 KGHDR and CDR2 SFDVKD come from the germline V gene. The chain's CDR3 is CATSEERGGYTF. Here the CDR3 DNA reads TGTGCCACCAGTGAAGAGAGGGGGGGCTACACCTTC.

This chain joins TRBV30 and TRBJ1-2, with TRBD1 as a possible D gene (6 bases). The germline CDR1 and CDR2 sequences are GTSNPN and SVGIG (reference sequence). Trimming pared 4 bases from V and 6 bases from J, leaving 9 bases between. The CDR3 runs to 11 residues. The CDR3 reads CAWNRVNGYTF. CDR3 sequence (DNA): TGTGCCTGGAACAGGGTTAATGGCTACACCTTC.

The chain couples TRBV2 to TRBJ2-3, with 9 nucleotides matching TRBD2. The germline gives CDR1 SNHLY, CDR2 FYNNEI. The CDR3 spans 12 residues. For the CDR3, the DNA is TGTGCGGATAGCGGGAGTCAAGATACGCAGTATTTT. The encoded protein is CADSGSQDTQYF.

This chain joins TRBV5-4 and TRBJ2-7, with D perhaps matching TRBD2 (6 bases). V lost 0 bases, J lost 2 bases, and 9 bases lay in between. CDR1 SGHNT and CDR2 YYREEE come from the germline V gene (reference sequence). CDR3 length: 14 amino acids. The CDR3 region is CASSLGDFAYEQYF. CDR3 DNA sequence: TGTGCCAGCAGCTTGGGGGACTTCGCCTACGAGCAGTACTTC.

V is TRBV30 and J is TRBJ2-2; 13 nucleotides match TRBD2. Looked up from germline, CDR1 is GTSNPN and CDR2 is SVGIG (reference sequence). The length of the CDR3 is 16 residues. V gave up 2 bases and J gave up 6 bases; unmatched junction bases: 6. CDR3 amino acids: CAWSWTSGSFSGELFF. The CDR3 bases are TGTGCCTGGAGTTGGACTAGCGGGAGTTTCTCCGGGGAGCTGTTTTTT.

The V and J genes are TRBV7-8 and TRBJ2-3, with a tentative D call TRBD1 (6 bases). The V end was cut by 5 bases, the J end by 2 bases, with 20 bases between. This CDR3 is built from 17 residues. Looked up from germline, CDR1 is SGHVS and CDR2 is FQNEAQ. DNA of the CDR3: TGTGCCAGCAGCCTTGCCAGTACAGGGAAAAACACAGATACGCAGTATTTT. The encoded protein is CASSLASTGKNTDTQYF. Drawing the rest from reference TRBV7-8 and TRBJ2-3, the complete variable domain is GAGVSQSPRYKVAKRGQDVALRCDPISGHVSLFWYQQALGQGPEFLTYFQNEAQLDKSGLPSDRFFAERPEGSVSTLKIQRTQQEDSAVYLCASSLASTGKNTDTQYFGPGTRLTVL.

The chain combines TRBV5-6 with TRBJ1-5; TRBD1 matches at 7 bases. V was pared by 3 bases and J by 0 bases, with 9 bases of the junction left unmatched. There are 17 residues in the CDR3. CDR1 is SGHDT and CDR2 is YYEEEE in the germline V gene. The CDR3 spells CASSWDSLPYSNQPQHF. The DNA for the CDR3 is TGTGCCAGCAGCTGGGACAGTTTACCATATAGCAATCAGCCCCAGCATTTT.

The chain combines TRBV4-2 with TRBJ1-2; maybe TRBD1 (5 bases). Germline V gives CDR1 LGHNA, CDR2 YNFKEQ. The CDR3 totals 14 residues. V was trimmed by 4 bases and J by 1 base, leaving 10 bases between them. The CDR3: CASSPSDSNYGYTF. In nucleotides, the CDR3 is TGTGCCAGCAGCCCCTCTGACAGTAACTATGGCTACACCTTC.

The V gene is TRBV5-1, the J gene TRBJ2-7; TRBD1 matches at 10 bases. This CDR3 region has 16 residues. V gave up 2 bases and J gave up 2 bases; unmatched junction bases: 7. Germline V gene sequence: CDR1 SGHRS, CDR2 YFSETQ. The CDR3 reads CASSFSGGQGAYEQYF. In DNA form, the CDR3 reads TGCGCCAGCAGCTTCTCCGGCGGACAGGGGGCCTACGAGCAGTACTTC.

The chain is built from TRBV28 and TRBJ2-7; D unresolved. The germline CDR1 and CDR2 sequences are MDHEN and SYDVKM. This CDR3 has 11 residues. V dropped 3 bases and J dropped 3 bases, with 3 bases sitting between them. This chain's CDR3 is CASSFSYEQYF. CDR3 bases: TGTGCCAGCAGTTTCAGCTACGAGCAGTACTTC.

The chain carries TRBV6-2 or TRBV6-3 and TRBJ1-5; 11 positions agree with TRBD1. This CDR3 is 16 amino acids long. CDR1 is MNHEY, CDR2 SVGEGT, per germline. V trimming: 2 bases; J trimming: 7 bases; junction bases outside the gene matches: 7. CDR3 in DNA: TGTGCCAGCAGTTACCTATGGGACAGGGGGGACCAGCCCCAGCATTTT. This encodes CASSYLWDRGDQPQHF.

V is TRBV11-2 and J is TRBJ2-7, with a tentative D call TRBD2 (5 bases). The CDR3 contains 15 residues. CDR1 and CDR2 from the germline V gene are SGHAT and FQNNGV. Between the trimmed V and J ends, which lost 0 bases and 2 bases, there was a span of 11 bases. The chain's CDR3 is CASSLDGFGAYEQYF. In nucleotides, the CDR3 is TGTGCCAGCAGCTTAGATGGTTTCGGGGCCTACGAGCAGTACTTC.

Here the CDR3 reads CASSQGTPNVKEQYF. The CDR3 DNA sequence: TGTGCCAGCAGCCAAGGGACGCCCAACGTTAAGGAGCAGTACTTC. V usage is TRBV3-1 (or the pseudogene TRBV3-2) and J usage is TRBJ2-7; D uncertain. V was clipped by 1 base and J by 7 bases, with 17 bases between them. The CDR3 is 15 residues long. Germline CDR1 LGHDT, CDR2 YNNKEL (reference sequence).

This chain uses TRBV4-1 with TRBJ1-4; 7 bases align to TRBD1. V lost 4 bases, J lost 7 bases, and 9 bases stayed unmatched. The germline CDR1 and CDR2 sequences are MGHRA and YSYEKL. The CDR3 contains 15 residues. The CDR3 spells CASSPRGPGGEKLFF. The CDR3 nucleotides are TGCGCCAGCAGCCCTCGGGGGCCAGGGGGTGAAAAACTGTTTTTT.

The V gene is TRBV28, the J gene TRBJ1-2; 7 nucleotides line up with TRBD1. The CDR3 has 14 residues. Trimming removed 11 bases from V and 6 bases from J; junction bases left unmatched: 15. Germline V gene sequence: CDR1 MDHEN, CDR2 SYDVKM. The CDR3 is CAVAPHGRGNGYTF. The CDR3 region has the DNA TGTGCCGTCGCACCCCACGGCAGGGGGAATGGCTACACCTTC.

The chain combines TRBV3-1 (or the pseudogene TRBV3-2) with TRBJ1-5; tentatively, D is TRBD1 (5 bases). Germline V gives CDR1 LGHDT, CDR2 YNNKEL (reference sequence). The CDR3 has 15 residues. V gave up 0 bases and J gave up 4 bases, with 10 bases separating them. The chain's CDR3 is CASSQDQGRNQPQHF. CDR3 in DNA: TGTGCCAGCAGCCAAGATCAGGGCAGGAATCAGCCCCAGCATTTT.

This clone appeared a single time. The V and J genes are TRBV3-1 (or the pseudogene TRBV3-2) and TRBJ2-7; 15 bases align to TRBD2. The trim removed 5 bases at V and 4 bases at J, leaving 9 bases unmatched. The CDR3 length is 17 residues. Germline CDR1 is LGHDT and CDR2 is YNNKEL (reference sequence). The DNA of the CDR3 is TGTGCCAGCAGCAAAGGGGGACTAGCGGGAGGTCTGTACGAGCAGTACTTC. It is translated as CASSKGGLAGGLYEQYF.

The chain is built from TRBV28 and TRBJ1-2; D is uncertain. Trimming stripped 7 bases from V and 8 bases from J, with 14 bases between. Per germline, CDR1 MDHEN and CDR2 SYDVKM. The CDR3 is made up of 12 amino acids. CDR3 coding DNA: TGTGCCAGCACTGACCTGGCGATCGGCTACACCTTC. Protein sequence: CASTDLAIGYTF.

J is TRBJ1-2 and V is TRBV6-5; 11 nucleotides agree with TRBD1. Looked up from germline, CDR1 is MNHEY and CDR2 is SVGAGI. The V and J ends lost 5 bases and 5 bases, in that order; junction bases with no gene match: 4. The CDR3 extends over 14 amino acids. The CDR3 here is CASSTGQGAYGYTF. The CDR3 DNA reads TGTGCCAGCAGTACCGGACAGGGGGCGTATGGCTACACCTTC.